This entry features one T cell receptor (beta chain) sequence. Its binding antigen is unknown. Per-nucleotide qualities are absent, and no much larger clonotype sits a single base away. Whole blood was collected in K2EDTA tubes by collaborating institutions according to the institutions' own protocols. For TCRbeta analysis, collaborator samples were shipped as frozen whole blood, as isolated PBMCs, or as DNA extracted from either sample type. The data belong to a study of blood T cell repertoires in COVID-19 (dated by TCRdb to 2018 to 2020). Regarding the study in general: Samples covering the acute and convalescent phases of COVID-19 were provided by collaborators in the United States, Italy and Spain. The samples were drawn from the first 160 participants of the ongoing ImmuneRACE study and from 1,254 subjects provided by 6 global collaborators. The repertoires were made available in a free public database intended to serve as a resource for research on the immune response to SARS-CoV-2. HLA class I and class II types, where available, came from metadata supplied by the sample provider rather than from assay-based typing. The material from the prospective study consisted of cDNA or gDNA derived from T cells, B-cell-depleted T cells, or PBMCs. The sample metadata nearly always contained a de-identified subject ID, COVID-19 status, age in years and sex. Subjects who had been exposed to COVID-19, were actively infected with it, or had recovered from it provided the deeply sampled blood TCRbeta repertoires that made up the dataset.

Broad study findings and their caveats: Clinical and demographic metadata were provided uncurated, with the amount varying by source and participant.

TCRbeta CDR3 regions were amplified from genomic DNA by means of the immunoSEQ Assay, a bias-controlled multiplex PCR. Per the original workflow: Within the assay, amplification of reference gene primers was used to estimate how many nucleated cells each sample contained. To quantify the absolute abundance of each unique TCRbeta CDR3 rearrangement, sequence reads were collapsed and filtered. For each sample, productive Simpson clonality was calculated as the square root of Simpson's diversity index across productive rearrangements. This immuneACCESS table, as held by TCRdb, lists in-frame sequences with V and J called but not all clones. Of the missing ones, under half trace to an unresolved V gene in checked studies; the others have no known cause. V and J calls and clone size are copied from that table; D and trimming were computed from the DNA. Here the sample has about 200,000 clones; 70% to 90% occur a single time. The ten largest clones add up to 0.7% to 0.85% of the sample.

The CDR3 covers 17 residues, taking in both the cysteine and the phenylalanine. Here the CDR3 DNA is all that survives: 51 bases in frame from base 1. CDR1 and CDR2, looked up from the germline V gene (reference sequence), are MNHEY and SMNVEV. V is pruned by 3 bases and J by 4 bases, leaving 13 bases of the junction without a gene match. This clonotype was obtained from a woman in her sixties or seventies with acute or convalescent COVID-19. The V and J segments used are TRBV27 and TRBJ2-7, and TRBD2 aligns with 9 junction nucleotides. The sequenced sample consisted of peripheral blood. The DNA reads as follows: TGTGCCAGCAGTTTCAGGATGGCTAGCGGGACGGTATACGAGCAGTACTTC. Translated, it reads CASSFRMASGTVYEQYF.